This TCR beta chain was identified during a study of monozygotic twins with inflammatory bowel disease. The germline V gene encodes CDR1 SGHRS and CDR2 YFSETQ. CDR3 length equals 15 residues. Remarks on this clonotype: Its antigen is not identified.

cDNA was produced in eight separate reactions per sample. For each CDR3 protein, TCRdb gives one entry from its re-call of the 5' RACE reads, without DNA. The sample data list some 83,000 distinct CDR3 sequences. Study-wide results and limits: There was no way to distinguish the different T cell subtypes.

This TCR was recovered from a human donor with ulcerative colitis or Crohn's disease, or a healthy co-twin of an affected twin (not recorded which). Material for sequencing was blood. The J gene is TRBJ2-1, the V gene TRBV5-1. This CDR3 is CASTLAPGSYNEQFF. Combining the CDR3 with reference TRBV5-1 and TRBJ2-1 gives the whole variable domain KAGVTQTPRYLIKTRGQQVTLSCSPISGHRSVSWYQQTPGQGLQFLFEYFSETQRNKGNFPGRFSGRQFSNSRSEMNVSTLELGDSALYLCASTLAPGSYNEQFFGPGTRLTVL.